This is a list of T cell receptor beta chains from one sample in a study of blood T cell repertoires in COVID-19. Assay: immunoSEQ multiplex PCR; the TCRdb copy retains only in-frame clones and omits some. The sample comprises 350,000 to 400,000 clones, about 90% of which are singletons, and around 3% rests with the top ten. Sequencing was carried out using peripheral blood. These receptors all come from a woman aged 25 to 39 with COVID-19, enrolled during active disease. Each CDR3 is given with its conserved first and last residue.

j_gene | v_gene | CDR3aa
TRBJ2-1 | TRBV6-5 | CASKLSGNSYNEQFF
TRBJ1-3 | TRBV11-2 | CASSSRDISSGNTIYF
TRBJ1-5 | TRBV10-1 | CASEGGQGYQPQHF
TRBJ2-7 | TRBV6-6 | CASSTHLAGGLEQYF
TRBJ2-3 | TRBV7-2 | CASSAGGGRITDTQYF
TRBJ2-1 | TRBV4-1 | CASSPQRGGRNEQFF
TRBJ2-3 | TRBV28 | CASSSSTSGSTDTQYF
TRBJ2-3 | TRBV2 | CARAFSGGRSTDTQYF
TRBJ2-5 | TRBV3-1/TRBV3-2 | CASTEFKGSKETQYF
TRBJ1-5 | TRBV19 | CASSSPSSGDSNQPQHF
TRBJ1-1 | TRBV2 | CASKQYGGRNTEAFF
TRBJ2-7 | TRBV18 | CASSPPPAGDYEQYF
TRBJ1-1 | TRBV6-2/TRBV6-3 | CASSRDRGEAFF
TRBJ2-3 | TRBV7-2 | CASSLVGRPGGRDTQYF
TRBJ2-3 | TRBV6-6 | CASTTRDRDTQYF
TRBJ2-2 | TRBV5-1 | CASGDRSNAGELFF
TRBJ1-1 | TRBV25-1 | CASSEGQGVGAFF
TRBJ2-1 | TRBV5-6 | CASSSERGTYNEQFF
TRBJ1-2 | TRBV18 | CASSPGGDGYGYTF
TRBJ1-1 | TRBV19 | CASTENRDRTEAFF
TRBJ1-2 | TRBV5-1 | CASSLAEAYGYTF
TRBJ1-5 | TRBV19 | CASSQTGSGNQPQHF
TRBJ1-2 | TRBV28 | CASSPRDYGYTF
TRBJ2-3 | TRBV5-6 | CASSLAGLADTQYF
TRBJ2-2 | TRBV25-1 | CASSVLAGEDTGELFF
TRBJ2-1 | TRBV5-8 | CASSSRTRGEQFF
TRBJ1-4 | TRBV11-2 | CASSLDAAGLGEKLFF
TRBJ1-4 | TRBV7-2 | CASSLQGSEKLFF
TRBJ2-5 | TRBV19 | CASSIRPSGGAETQYF
TRBJ2-3 | TRBV7-9 | CASILRPLAGRRTDTQYF
TRBJ1-4 | TRBV7-2 | CASSLGSRTGREKLFF
TRBJ1-4 | TRBV27 | CASSTRNRGQNEKLFF
TRBJ2-6 | TRBV10-2 | CASSESLLRGADGANVLTF
TRBJ2-3 | TRBV19 | CASSPTSGRALNTQYF
TRBJ1-2 | TRBV24-1 | CATSDAAGGTGYHGYTF
TRBJ2-2 | TRBV2 | CASSLTGTDTGELFF
TRBJ1-5 | TRBV19 | CASSISGGGQPQHF
TRBJ2-3 | TRBV6-5 | CASSPPGQVLNF
TRBJ1-5 | TRBV7-9 | CASSLGQGAGQPQHF
TRBJ2-7 | TRBV10-3 | CAISVGEATAYEQYF
TRBJ1-1 | TRBV27 | CASSLSSAGGATEAFF
TRBJ2-1 | TRBV21-1 | CASSTRTFSYNEQFF
TRBJ2-3 | TRBV19 | CASSLLGGTSVTDTQYF